This TCR beta chain was retrieved from a study of blood T cells in healthy people across ages. Study results and caveats: TCR beta diversity was tightly associated with the proportion of naive T cells. CMV status of donors was not determined, possibly confounding expanded clonotype changes.

A word on this clonotype: Its antigen is unknown.

The CDR3 has 13 amino acids. Germline lookup yields CDR1 SGHRS and CDR2 YFSETQ. V gave up 5 bases and J gave up 5 bases, with 8 bases separating them. Then a second PCR, running roughly 7 to 12 cycles, was carried out with a sample-barcoded 5' primer and a J-beta primer mix. Unique molecular identifiers of 12 random nucleotides labeled each cDNA. TCRdb analysed the 5' RACE reads with MiXCR anew, one entry per CDR3 protein. The table includes under 2,000,000 distinct CDR3 sequences, about 49% detected once. Samples each yielded at least 5 micrograms of total RNA. Material for sequencing was blood. This sequence joins TRBV5-1 and TRBJ1-6, with D tentatively TRBD1 (6 bases). This sequence was found in a woman aged 40 to 50 in good health. The CDR3 is CASRGGDNSPLHF. CDR3 nucleotides: TGCGCCAGCAGAGGGGGAGATAATTCACCCCTCCACTTT.